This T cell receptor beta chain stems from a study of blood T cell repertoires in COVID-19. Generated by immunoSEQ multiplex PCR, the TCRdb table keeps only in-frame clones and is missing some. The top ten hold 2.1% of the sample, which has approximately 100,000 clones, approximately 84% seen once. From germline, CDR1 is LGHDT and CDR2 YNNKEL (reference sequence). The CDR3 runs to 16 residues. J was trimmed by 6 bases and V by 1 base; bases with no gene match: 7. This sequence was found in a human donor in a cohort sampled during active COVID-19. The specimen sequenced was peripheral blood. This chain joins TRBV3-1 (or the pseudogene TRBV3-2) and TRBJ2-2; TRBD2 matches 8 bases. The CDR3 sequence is CASSQAGGLLAGELFF. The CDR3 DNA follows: TGTGCCAGCAGCCAAGCGGGGGGGCTATTGGCCGGGGAGCTGTTTTTT.